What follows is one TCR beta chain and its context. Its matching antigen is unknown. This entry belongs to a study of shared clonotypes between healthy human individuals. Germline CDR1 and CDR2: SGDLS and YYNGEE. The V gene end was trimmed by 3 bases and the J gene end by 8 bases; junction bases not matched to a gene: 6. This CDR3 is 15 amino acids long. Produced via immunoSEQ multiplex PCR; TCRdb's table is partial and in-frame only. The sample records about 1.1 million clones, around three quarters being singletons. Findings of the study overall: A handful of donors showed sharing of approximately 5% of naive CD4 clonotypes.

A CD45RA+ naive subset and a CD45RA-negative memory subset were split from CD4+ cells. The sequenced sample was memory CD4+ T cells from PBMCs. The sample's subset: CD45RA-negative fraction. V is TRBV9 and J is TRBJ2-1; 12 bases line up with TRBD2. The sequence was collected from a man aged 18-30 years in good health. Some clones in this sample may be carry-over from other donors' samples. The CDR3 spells CASSATSGRVHEQFF. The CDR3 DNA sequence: TGTGCCAGCAGCGCGACTAGCGGGAGAGTACATGAGCAGTTCTTC.